The T cell receptor (beta chain) under discussion was sequenced for a study of Graves' ophthalmopathy and Graves' hyperthyroidism. Whole-study findings and limits: Classification of ophthalmopathy versus stable hyperthyroidism by a 13-signature model yielded around 88% sensitivity and about 81% specificity. Most expanded thyroid clonotypes above 0.001 frequency also appeared in blood.

Enrolled hyperthyroidism patients had a new diagnosis, a duration under 2 months, and an age of 18 to 65. What supplied the PBMCs was approximately 10 ml of fresh peripheral blood. This clonotype was detected ten times or more. Its matching antigen is unknown. CDR3 size: 13 residues. Trimming removed 7 bases from V and 4 bases from J; junction bases left unmatched: 9. The germline V gene encodes CDR1 DFQATT and CDR2 SNEGSKA (reference sequence). Amplification targeted the TCR beta CDR3 regions, with RNA transcripts as the source material. The authors performed first-round RT-PCR with HTBI primers and then a second-round multiplex PCR. Using its own MiXCR run on the multiplex PCR reads, TCRdb lists one record per CDR3 protein. The table shows roughly 610,000 distinct CDR3 sequences, with about 20% occurring only once.

The clonotype comes from a woman aged 18-29 years with stable Graves' hyperthyroidism. Some clones in this sample may be carry-over from other donors' samples. The chain couples TRBV20-1 to TRBJ1-2; 7 positions agree with TRBD1. Input material: peripheral blood. CDR3 in DNA: TGCAGTGTACAATACAGGGGCAGCTATGGCTACACCTTC. Amino acid sequence: CSVQYRGSYGYTF.